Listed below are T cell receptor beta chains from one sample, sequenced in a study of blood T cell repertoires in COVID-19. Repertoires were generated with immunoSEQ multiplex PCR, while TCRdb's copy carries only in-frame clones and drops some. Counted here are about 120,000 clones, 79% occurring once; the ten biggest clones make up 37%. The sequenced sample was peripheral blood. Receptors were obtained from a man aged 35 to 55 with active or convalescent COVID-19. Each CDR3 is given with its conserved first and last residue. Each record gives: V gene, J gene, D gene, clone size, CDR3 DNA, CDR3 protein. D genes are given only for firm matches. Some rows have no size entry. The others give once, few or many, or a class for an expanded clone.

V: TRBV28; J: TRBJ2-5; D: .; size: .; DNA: TGTGCCAGCAGTTTTAGTAAGGGGCCGGACCAAGAGACCCAGTACTTC; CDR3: CASSFSKGPDQETQYF
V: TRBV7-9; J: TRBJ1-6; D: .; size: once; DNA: TGTGCCAGCAGCTTAGCCTCCTCCTATAATTCACCCCTCCACTTT; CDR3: CASSLASSYNSPLHF
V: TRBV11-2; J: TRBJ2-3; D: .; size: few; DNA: TGTGCCAGCAGCTCTATAATCGAAGATACGCAGTATTTT; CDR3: CASSSIIEDTQYF
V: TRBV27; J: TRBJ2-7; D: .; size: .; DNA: TGTGCCAGCAGTTTGGCGGCCGGGAGCTCCTACGAGCAGTACTTC; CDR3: CASSLAAGSSYEQYF
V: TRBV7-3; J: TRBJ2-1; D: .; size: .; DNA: TGTGCCAGCAGCTCTAGTGGGGGGAGCTCCTACAATGAGCAGTTCTTC; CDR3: CASSSSGGSSYNEQFF
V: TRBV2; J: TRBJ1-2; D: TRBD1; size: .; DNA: TGTGCCAGCAGTCAAACCGACAGGGAGGAACGCACCTTC; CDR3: CASSQTDREERTF
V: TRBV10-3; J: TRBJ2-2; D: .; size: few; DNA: TGTGCCATCGGAGGCCTCCACACCGGGGAGCTGTTTTTT; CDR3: CAIGGLHTGELFF
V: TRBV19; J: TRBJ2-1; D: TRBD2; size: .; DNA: TGTGCCAGTAGTCCCGCCGGCGGGGGGCCCTCATACAATGAGCAGTTCTTC; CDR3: CASSPAGGGPSYNEQFF
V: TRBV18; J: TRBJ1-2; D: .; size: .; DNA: TGTGCCAGCTCACCGGACAATCTCTCTCATGGCTACACCTTC; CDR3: CASSPDNLSHGYTF
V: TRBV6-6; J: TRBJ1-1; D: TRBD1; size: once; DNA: TGTGCCAGCGTAAAGGACAGGGGGCTCACTGAAGCTTTCTTT; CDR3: CASVKDRGLTEAFF
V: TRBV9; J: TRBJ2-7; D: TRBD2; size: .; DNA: TGTGCCAGCAGCGTCGGGACTAGCGGCTACGAGCAGTACTTC; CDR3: CASSVGTSGYEQYF
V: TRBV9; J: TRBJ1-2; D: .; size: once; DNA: TGTGCCAGCAGCAGGGAGAACTATCCTGGCTACACCTTC; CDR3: CASSRENYPGYTF
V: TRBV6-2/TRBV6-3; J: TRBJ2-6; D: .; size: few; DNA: TGTGCCAGCAGTGTCGGGAGTGGGGGTCCCGGGGCCAACGTCCTGACTTTC; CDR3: CASSVGSGGPGANVLTF
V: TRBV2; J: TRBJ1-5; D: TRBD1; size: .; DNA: TGTGCCGGGAGCGGACAGGGCGGTCAGCCCCAGCATTTT; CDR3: CAGSGQGGQPQHF
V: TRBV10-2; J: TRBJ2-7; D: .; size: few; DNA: TGCGCCAGCAGTGAGTCGGGGGGGCGCCACGAGCAGTACTTC; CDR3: CASSESGGRHEQYF
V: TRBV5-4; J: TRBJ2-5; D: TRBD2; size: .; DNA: TGTGCCAGCAGCTTGGATCCGGATAGCGGGGGGCAAGAGACCCAGTACTTC; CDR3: CASSLDPDSGGQETQYF
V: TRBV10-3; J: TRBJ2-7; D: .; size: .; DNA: TGTGCCATCAGTGAGTCAGGTGCAGGGGCGGGCGAGCAGTACTTC; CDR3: CAISESGAGAGEQYF
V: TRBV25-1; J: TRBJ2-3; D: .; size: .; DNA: TGTGCCAGCAGGGGAGGGGGGGCCACAGATACGCAGTATTTT; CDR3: CASRGGGATDTQYF
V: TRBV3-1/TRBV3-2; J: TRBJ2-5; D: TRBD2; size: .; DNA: TGTGCCAGCAGCTCTCGACTAGCGGGGGCCCCGTACCAAGAGACCCAGTACTTC; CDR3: CASSSRLAGAPYQETQYF
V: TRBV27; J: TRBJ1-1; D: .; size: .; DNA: TGTGCCAGCAGTTTCCGCCCGGGCACTGAAGCTTTCTTT; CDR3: CASSFRPGTEAFF
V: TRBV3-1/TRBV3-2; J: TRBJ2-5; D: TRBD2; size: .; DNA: TGTGCCAGCAGCCAAGACCCAACTAGCGGGGGGGTGAAGACCCAGTACTTC; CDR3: CASSQDPTSGGVKTQYF
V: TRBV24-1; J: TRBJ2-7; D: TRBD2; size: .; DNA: TGTGCCACCAGTGACGGACTAGCGGGAGTCTACGAGCAGTACTTC; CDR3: CATSDGLAGVYEQYF
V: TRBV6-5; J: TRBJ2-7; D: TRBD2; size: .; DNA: TGTGCCAGCAGTCCGGAGGCTAGCGGAACCTACGAGCAGTACTTC; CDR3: CASSPEASGTYEQYF
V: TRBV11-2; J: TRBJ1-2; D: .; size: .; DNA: TGTGCCAGCAGTTCGAACAGGGCCTCCTATGGCTACACCTTC; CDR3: CASSSNRASYGYTF
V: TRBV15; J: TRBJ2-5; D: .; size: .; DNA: TGTGCCACCAGCAGAGATCCCGGGGGAGCTGGTGCGACCCAGTACTTC; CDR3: CATSRDPGGAGATQYF
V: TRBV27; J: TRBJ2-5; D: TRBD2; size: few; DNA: TGTGCCAGCAGTTTATCGTGGCTAGCGGGTATGGGACAAGAGACCCAGTACTTC; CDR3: CASSLSWLAGMGQETQYF
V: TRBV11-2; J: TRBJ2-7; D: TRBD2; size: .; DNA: TGTGCCAGCAGCTCGACCGGACTAGCGGGATTAGAGCAGTACTTC; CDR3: CASSSTGLAGLEQYF
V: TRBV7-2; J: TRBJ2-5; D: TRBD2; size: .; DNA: TGTGCCAGCAGCTCCCTGGGAGCGGGGGGACAAGAGACCCAGTACTTC; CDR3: CASSSLGAGGQETQYF
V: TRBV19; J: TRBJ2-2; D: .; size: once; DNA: TGTGCCAGTATGAGGATGGGGCGGGAAGGGGAGCTGTTTTTT; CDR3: CASMRMGREGELFF
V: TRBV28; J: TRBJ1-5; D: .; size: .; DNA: TGTGCCAGCAGTTTCTCCCCTAGGCAGCCCCAGCATTTT; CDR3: CASSFSPRQPQHF
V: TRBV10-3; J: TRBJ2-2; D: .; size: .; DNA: TGTGCCATCAGTGACAGGGCTAGCACCGGGGAGCTGTTTTTT; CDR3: CAISDRASTGELFF
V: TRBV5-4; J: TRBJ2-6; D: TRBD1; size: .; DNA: TGTGCCAGCAGCTACGGACAGGCCCCACCTGGGGCCAACGTCCTGACTTTC; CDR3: CASSYGQAPPGANVLTF
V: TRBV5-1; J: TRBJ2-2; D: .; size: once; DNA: TGCGCCAGCAGCCTAAGCACCGGGGAGCTGTTTTTT; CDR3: CASSLSTGELFF
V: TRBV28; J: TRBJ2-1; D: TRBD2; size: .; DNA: TGTGCCAGCAGGAAAAACGGGGGGGGCTACAATGAGCAGTTCTTC; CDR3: CASRKNGGGYNEQFF
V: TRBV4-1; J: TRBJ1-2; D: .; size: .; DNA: TGCGCCAGCAGCCAAGACAGGGTTAACTATGGCTACACCTTC; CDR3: CASSQDRVNYGYTF
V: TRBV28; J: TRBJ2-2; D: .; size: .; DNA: TGTGCCAGCAGTTTAGGCGGCAGCAACACCGGGGAGCTGTTTTTT; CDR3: CASSLGGSNTGELFF
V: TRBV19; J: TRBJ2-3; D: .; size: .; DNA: TGTGCCAGTACCAAGGGACAATGGGCAGATACGCAGTATTTT; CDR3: CASTKGQWADTQYF
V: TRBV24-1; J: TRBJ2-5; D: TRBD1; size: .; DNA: TGTGCCACCAGTGCCTTCGCCGGGACAGGGGGGAACCAAGAGACCCAGTACTTC; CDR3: CATSAFAGTGGNQETQYF
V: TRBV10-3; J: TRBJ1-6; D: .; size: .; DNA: TGTGCCATCAGCCAGCCACTAGGGCAGGCAAATTCACCCCTCCACTTT; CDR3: CAISQPLGQANSPLHF
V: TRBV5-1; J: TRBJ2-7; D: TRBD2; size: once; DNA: TGCGCCAGCAGCCCCAACGAGCGGGGGCGCTACGAGCAGTACTTC; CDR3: CASSPNERGRYEQYF
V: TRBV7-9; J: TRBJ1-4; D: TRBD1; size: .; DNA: TGTGCCAGCAGCATTACAGGGGTCTTGAATGAAAAACTGTTTTTT; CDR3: CASSITGVLNEKLFF
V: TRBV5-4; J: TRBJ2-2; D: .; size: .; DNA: TGTGCCAGCAGCCATCCCGGGAATATCCCCGGGGAGCTGTTTTTT; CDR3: CASSHPGNIPGELFF